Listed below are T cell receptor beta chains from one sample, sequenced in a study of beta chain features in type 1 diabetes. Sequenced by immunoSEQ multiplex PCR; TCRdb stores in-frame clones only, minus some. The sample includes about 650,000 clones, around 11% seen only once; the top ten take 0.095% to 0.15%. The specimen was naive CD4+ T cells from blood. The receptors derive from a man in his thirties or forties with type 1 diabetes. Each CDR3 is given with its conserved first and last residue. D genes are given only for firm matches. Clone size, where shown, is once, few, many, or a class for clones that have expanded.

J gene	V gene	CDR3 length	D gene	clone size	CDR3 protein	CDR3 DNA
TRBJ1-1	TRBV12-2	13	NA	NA	CASRPNRYTEAFF	TGTGCAAGTCGCCCCAATAGATACACTGAAGCTTTCTTT
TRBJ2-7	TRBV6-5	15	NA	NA	CASSYSFRGTYEQYF	TGTGCCAGCAGTTACTCCTTCAGGGGCACCTACGAGCAGTACTTC
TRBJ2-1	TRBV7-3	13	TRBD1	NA	CASGDRGGNEQFF	TGTGCCAGCGGCGACAGGGGCGGCAATGAGCAGTTCTTC
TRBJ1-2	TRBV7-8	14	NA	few	CASSLKEEGYGYTF	TGTGCCAGCAGCTTAAAGGAGGAGGGCTATGGCTACACCTTC
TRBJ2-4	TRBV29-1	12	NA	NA	CSFIRDGNIQYF	TGCAGCTTTATTCGGGATGGGAACATTCAGTACTTC
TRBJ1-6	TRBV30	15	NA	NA	CAWSVESGANSPLHF	TGTGCCTGGAGTGTAGAATCCGGGGCCAACTCACCCCTCCACTTT
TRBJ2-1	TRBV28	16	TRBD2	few	CASSGTGTISYNEQFF	TGTGCCAGCAGTGGAACCGGGACTATATCCTACAATGAGCAGTTCTTC
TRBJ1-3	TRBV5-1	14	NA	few	CASSLDSTGNTIYF	TGCGCCAGCAGCTTGGACAGCACTGGAAACACCATATATTTT
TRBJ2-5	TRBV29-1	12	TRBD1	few	CSAGTVQETQYF	TGCAGCGCTGGGACAGTCCAAGAGACCCAGTACTTC
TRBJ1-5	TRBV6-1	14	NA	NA	CASRVWSQNQPQHF	TGTGCCAGCAGGGTATGGTCTCAGAATCAGCCCCAGCATTTT
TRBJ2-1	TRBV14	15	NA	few	CASSQVIRTFNEQFF	TGTGCCAGCAGCCAAGTTATCAGGACCTTCAATGAGCAGTTCTTC